Below, 5 T cell receptor beta chains from the same sample are listed, as sequenced in a study of shared clonotypes between healthy human individuals (TCRdb year 2020). The library relied on the immunoSEQ multiplex PCR assay. The table comes from immuneACCESS by way of TCRdb, which keeps in-frame sequences with V and J called. Part of the clones is missing from these tables; in studies checked, under half for an unresolved V gene and the rest for unknown reasons. This sample lists hundreds of thousands of clones; approximately 92% were detected once. The ten largest clonotypes hold 20% to 30% of the sample. For the CD8 naive samples, CD45RO-negative cells were positively selected for CCR7, yielding a CD45RA+CCR7+ population from which TemRA cells were excluded. The specimen was naive CD8+ T cells sorted from blood. Read against the paper, the sample's cell subset or site label means: CD45RA+CCR7+. Every receptor here comes from a man aged 25 to 40 in good health.

CDR3 sequence reads: CASSLVLSDEKLFF. The CDR3, as DNA: TGTGCCAGCAGCTTAGTTCTTTCGGATGAAAAACTGTTTTTT. V and J are TRBV11-2 and TRBJ1-4; D is ambiguous. Germline-derived CDR1 and CDR2 are SGHAT and FQNNGV. The V end lost 1 base, the J end lost 6 bases, and 9 bases lay between the germline ends. CDR3 length equals 14 residues.

The chain recombines TRBV6-1 with TRBJ2-3, with a possible D match to TRBD1 (5 bases). The CDR3 has 15 amino acids. Trimming pared 3 bases from V and 2 bases from J, leaving 12 bases between. Germline-derived CDR1 and CDR2 are MNHNS and SASEGT. The CDR3 loop reads CASSDGHRLTDTQYF. Written as DNA, the CDR3 is TGTGCCAGCAGTGACGGACACCGACTCACAGATACGCAGTATTTT.

V gene TRBV19 combines with J gene TRBJ1-2; 8 bases are shared with TRBD1. This CDR3 is built from 13 residues. V gave up 5 bases and J gave up 6 bases; unmatched junction bases: 5. Germline lookup yields CDR1 LNHDA and CDR2 SQIVND (reference sequence). The CDR3 region is CASSHGTGHGYTF. For the CDR3, the DNA is TGTGCCAGTAGTCACGGGACAGGTCATGGCTACACCTTC.

The rearrangement uses TRBV5-5 and TRBJ1-5, with D maybe TRBD1 (6 bases). The length of the CDR3 is 19 residues. V dropped 4 bases and J dropped 2 bases, with 25 bases sitting between them. Germline CDR1 is SGHKS and CDR2 is YYEKEE (reference sequence). Written as DNA, the CDR3 is TGTGCCAGCAGCCCGGGGCCCACAGGGTGGGATGGGGGCAATCAGCCCCAGCATTTT. Encoded protein: CASSPGPTGWDGGNQPQHF.

The chain recombines TRBV6-1 with TRBJ2-2; D gene ambiguous. Trimming cost V 1 base and J 0 bases, with 15 bases left between them. The CDR3 runs 18 residues. Germline V gives CDR1 MNHNS, CDR2 SASEGT. CDR3 amino acids: CASSEGFRVLPNTGELFF. Here the CDR3 DNA reads TGTGCCAGCAGTGAAGGGTTTAGGGTATTGCCGAACACCGGGGAGCTGTTTTTT.